This T cell receptor beta chain was documented in a study of metastatic and nonmetastatic thyroid tumors. Study conclusions and caveats: Patients with malignant thyroid tumors reportedly had significantly higher TCR beta diversity than those with benign nodules, in blood and tumor.

Germline CDR1 reads MDHEN; CDR2 reads SYDVKM. V shed 3 bases and J shed 9 bases, with 6 bases lying between them. The CDR3 is 11 residues long. No treatment had been given to any patient before thyroid surgery. Details on this clone: Antigen: not known.

TCRdb re-called clones from the PCR reads using MiXCR. The table includes 5,500 to 7,500 clones, roughly 32% detected once. The chain joins TRBV28 to TRBJ2-1; unclear D gene. The source of this sequence is a female donor with papillary thyroid cancer or a benign thyroid nodule (not recorded which). Some clones in this sample may be carry-over from other donors' samples. Source material: tumor tissue. CDR3 sequence: CASSFIGEQFF. DNA of the CDR3: TGTGCCAGCAGTTTTATCGGTGAGCAGTTCTTC.